Listed here are 13 T cell receptor beta chains from one sample, sequenced in a study of T-cell memory formation after mild COVID-19 (dated by TCRdb to the early 2020s). To prepare the library, 5' RACE was applied. TCRdb records Illumina NovaSeq 6000 as the sequencer. Starting from the raw public reads, TCRdb applied fastp trimming at Q25, assembled clones with MiXCR and retained in-frame beta chains. Each CDR3 protein appears once, grouped with its most common genes and DNA. In all, the sample holds 400,000 to 500,000 distinct CDR3 sequences, and 20% of those were seen once. The ten largest make up roughly 8.4% of the sample. Specimen: PBMCs or a T cell subset sorted from them (not recorded which). These receptors were collected from an adult woman who had mild COVID-19 (a few samples of this study predate the infection). The sample titles of this study are shuffled in the database, so cell type and time point are left out; the donor was told from shared clones.

This clonotype was counted only a few times. The chain combines TRBV4-3 with TRBJ2-7; 7 nucleotides agree with TRBD2. The V gene's germline CDR1 is LGHNA and CDR2 YSLEER. The CDR3 extends over 16 amino acids. J was trimmed by 0 bases and V by 4 bases; bases with no gene match: 9. For the CDR3, the DNA is TGCGCCAGCAGCCCCGCGGTGGCGGGAGTCTCCTACGAGCAGTACTTC. Residues: CASSPAVAGVSYEQYF.

This clonotype was counted a few times. V usage is TRBV4-3 and J usage is TRBJ2-3; tentatively, D is TRBD1 (6 bases). Germline lookup yields CDR1 LGHNA and CDR2 YSLEER. V lost 1 base and J 2 bases, leaving 10 bases between the germline ends. This CDR3 has 15 amino acids. In DNA form, the CDR3 reads TGCGCCAGCAGCCAAGGACAGGCCCCCACAGATACGCAGTATTTT. It codes for CASSQGQAPTDTQYF.

V and J are TRBV5-1 and TRBJ1-1; D is ambiguous. Germline V gives CDR1 SGHRS, CDR2 YFSETQ. Trimming stripped 0 bases from V and 4 bases from J, with 10 bases between. The CDR3 runs to 14 residues. The CDR3 DNA reads TGCGCCAGCAGCTTGGACTCCCGGGGCACTGAAGCTTTCTTT. The encoded protein is CASSLDSRGTEAFF.

This clonotype was picked up a small number of times. V usage is TRBV7-7 and J usage is TRBJ2-2, with 7 nucleotides matching TRBD1. CDR1 and CDR2 from the germline V gene are SSHAT and FNYEAQ (reference sequence). Germline trimming cut 4 bases from V and 3 bases from J; bases unmatched to any gene: 5. The CDR3 is 15 amino acids. CDR3 DNA sequence: TGTGCCAGCAGCTCCGGGACAGTGGACACCGGGGAGCTGTTTTTT. Translating it yields CASSSGTVDTGELFF.

This clonotype occurred a few times. This chain joins TRBV6-6 and TRBJ2-2; D possibly corresponds to TRBD2 (5 bases). The V gene's germline CDR1 is MNHNY and CDR2 SVGAGI (reference sequence). Trimming shortened V by 6 bases and J by 0 bases, and 11 bases separated the two germline ends. The length of the CDR3 is 15 residues. The CDR3, as DNA: TGTGCCAGCAGAAGAGCGGCTGCGAACACCGGGGAGCTGTTTTTT. Its translation is CASRRAAANTGELFF.

This clonotype was seen more than once but under ten times. J is TRBJ2-3 and V is TRBV25-1; weak D call: TRBD2 (6 bases). Germline V gives CDR1 MGHDK, CDR2 SYGVNS. This CDR3 comprises 16 residues. Between the trimmed V and J ends, which lost 2 bases and 2 bases, there was a span of 14 bases. The CDR3 loop reads CASSESGRRNTDTQYF. Here the CDR3 DNA reads TGTGCCAGCAGTGAAAGCGGGCGACGGAACACAGATACGCAGTATTTT.

This chain uses TRBV5-1 with TRBJ2-1, with 8 bases lining up with TRBD1. The CDR3 totals 14 residues. Germline V gene lookup returns CDR1 SGHRS and CDR2 YFSETQ. Unmatched junction bases numbered 1, after V lost 0 bases and J lost 5 bases. CDR3 DNA sequence: TGCGCCAGCAGCTTGGGGACAGGGCACAATGAGCAGTTCTTC. As protein: CASSLGTGHNEQFF.

This clonotype occurred a few times. The chain links TRBV6-2 or TRBV6-3 to TRBJ2-7; D gene ambiguous. The CDR3 is 15 amino acids. V was clipped by 2 bases and J by 3 bases, with 14 bases between them. Germline-derived CDR1 and CDR2 are MNHEY and SVGEGT. DNA for the CDR3: TGTGCCAGCAGTTACCCCCTGGAAGGTTACTACGAGCAGTACTTC. It specifies CASSYPLEGYYEQYF.

The chain recombines TRBV12-3 or TRBV12-4 with TRBJ2-1; D may be TRBD1 (5 bases). Trimming removed 10 bases from V and 8 bases from J, with 21 bases in between. CDR3 length equals 14 residues. In nucleotides, the CDR3 is TGTGCCACCCAAAAGGGGCAGTTCCAGGATGAGCAGTTCTTC. This gives the protein CATQKGQFQDEQFF.

This chain connects TRBV2 to TRBJ1-1; TRBD1 agrees at 9 bases. V was clipped by 6 bases and J by 1 base; unmatched bases: 3. Germline assignment: CDR1 SNHLY and CDR2 FYNNEI. CDR3 length: 14 residues. CDR3 residues: CASRADRGNTEAFF. The DNA of the CDR3 is TGTGCCAGCAGAGCGGACAGGGGGAACACTGAAGCTTTCTTT.

The chain has TRBV7-6 and TRBJ2-7; D is perhaps TRBD1 (5 bases). Germline V gene data show CDR1 as SGHVS and CDR2 as FNYEAQ. The CDR3 has 13 amino acids. Trimming removed 6 bases from V and 6 bases from J, with 15 bases in between. This chain's CDR3 is CASSSRQYGEQYF. The CDR3 bases are TGTGCCAGCAGTTCCAGACAGTATGGCGAGCAGTACTTC. The variable domain in full, with the rest retrieved from reference TRBV7-6 and TRBJ2-7, is GAGVSQSPRYKVTKRGQDVALRCDPISGHVSLYWYRQALGQGPEFLTYFNYEAQQDKSGLPNDRFSAERPEGSISTLTIQRTEQRDSAMYRCASSSRQYGEQYFGPGTRLTVT.

This rearrangement joins TRBV7-9 to TRBJ2-2; TRBD2 might be the D (6 bases). The CDR3 has 17 residues. Trimming removed 4 bases from V and 7 bases from J, with 22 bases in between. Per the germline V gene, CDR1 is SEHNR and CDR2 is FQNEAQ (reference sequence). CDR3 DNA sequence: TGTGCCAGCAGCTCCCACCGGGGAGGCCGGGGCATCGGGGAGCTGTTTTTT. It is translated as CASSSHRGGRGIGELFF.

This clonotype was counted ten times or more. The rearrangement uses TRBV12-5 and TRBJ2-3, with D maybe TRBD2 (6 bases). V lost 3 bases and J 6 bases, leaving 19 bases between the germline ends. Germline assignment: CDR1 LGHNT and CDR2 FRNRAP. This CDR3 comprises 16 residues. Written as DNA, the CDR3 is TGTGCTAGTGGTTTCCCCGCGGCGGGACCCGAGGATACGCAGTATTTT. Encoded protein: CASGFPAAGPEDTQYF.